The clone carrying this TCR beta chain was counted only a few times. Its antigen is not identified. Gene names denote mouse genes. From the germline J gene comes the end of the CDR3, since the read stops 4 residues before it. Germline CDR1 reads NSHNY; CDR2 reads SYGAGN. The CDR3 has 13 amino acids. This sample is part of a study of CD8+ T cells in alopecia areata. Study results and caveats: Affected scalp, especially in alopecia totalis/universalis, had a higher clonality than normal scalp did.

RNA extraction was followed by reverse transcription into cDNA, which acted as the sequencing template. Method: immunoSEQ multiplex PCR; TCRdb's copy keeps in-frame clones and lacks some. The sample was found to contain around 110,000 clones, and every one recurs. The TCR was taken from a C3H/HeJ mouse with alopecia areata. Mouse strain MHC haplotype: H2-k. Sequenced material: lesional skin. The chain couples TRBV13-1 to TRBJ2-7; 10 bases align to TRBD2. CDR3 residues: CASMEGLGYEQYF. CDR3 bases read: TGTGCCAGCATGGAGGGACTGGGGTAT.